One and the same sample provided the 22 T cell receptor beta chains below, sequenced in a study of blood T cell repertoires in COVID-19. Sequencing was performed with immunoSEQ multiplex PCR; in TCRdb, only in-frame clones are kept and a portion is missing. In the table there are approximately 250,000 clones, approximately 84% of which are singletons. Sequencing was performed on PBMCs or T cells enriched from blood (not recorded which). Every receptor here comes from a man between 35 and 55 years old who had recovered from COVID-19.

V usage is TRBV15 and J usage is TRBJ2-3, with D perhaps TRBD1 (6 bases). The V end lost 0 bases, the J end lost 2 bases, and 12 bases lay between the germline ends. The CDR3 is made up of 16 amino acids. The germline CDR1 and CDR2 sequences are LNHNV and YYDKDF (reference sequence). CDR3 DNA sequence: TGTGCCACCAGCAGAGATAGGACAGTCCTCACAGATACGCAGTATTTT. It is translated as CATSRDRTVLTDTQYF.

This chain links TRBV23-1 with TRBJ2-2; the D gene is possibly TRBD1 (6 bases). TRBV23-1 is placed among ORFs of uncertain function. V gave up 6 bases and J gave up 4 bases, with 9 bases separating them. CDR3 length: 13 amino acids. The CDR3 loop reads CASSQQGTGELFF. DNA for the CDR3: TGCGCCAGCAGCCAACAGGGCACCGGGGAGCTGTTTTTT.

This chain connects TRBV19 to TRBJ1-2; the match to TRBD1 covers 12 bases. The CDR3 is 12 residues long. CDR1 LNHDA and CDR2 SQIVND come from the germline V gene (reference sequence). J lost 6 bases, V lost 8 bases, and 1 base had no gene match. The CDR3 nucleotides read TGTGCCAGTTGGGACAGGGGGCATGGCTACACCTTC. As protein: CASWDRGHGYTF.

The rearrangement uses TRBV12-3 or TRBV12-4 and TRBJ1-1, with D uncertain. CDR3 length: 11 amino acids. Trimming took off 6 bases at V and 9 bases at J, with 11 bases between the two ends. Here the CDR3 reads CASSPDGKAFF. The CDR3 DNA is TGTGCCAGCAGCCCAGACGGGAAAGCTTTCTTT.

This clone was recorded once. The rearrangement joins TRBV28 to TRBJ1-6; the D gene is possibly TRBD1 (5 bases). Trimming removed 9 bases at V and 7 bases at J, with 25 bases between. This CDR3 is built from 17 residues. The germline V gene has CDR1 MDHEN and CDR2 SYDVKM. CDR3 amino acids: CASTVPGGPGGNSPLHF. The CDR3 DNA is TGTGCCAGTACCGTTCCCGGGGGTCCGGGAGGCAATTCACCCCTCCACTTT.

The V gene is TRBV24-1, the J gene TRBJ2-3; perhaps TRBD2 as D (6 bases). Germline V CDR1 and CDR2: KGHDR, SFDVKD. Trimming stripped 5 bases from V and 3 bases from J, with 17 bases between. There are 16 residues in the CDR3. In DNA form, the CDR3 reads TGTGCCACCAGTGCGGGACCGGGACTCGATACAGATACGCAGTATTTT. Translated, it gives CATSAGPGLDTDTQYF.

This rearrangement joins TRBV5-1 to TRBJ1-1; no firm D call. With 4 bases removed from V and 4 bases from J, the gap between germline ends came to 11 bases. The CDR3 sequence is 13 residues long. Germline V CDR1 and CDR2: SGHRS, YFSETQ. In DNA form, the CDR3 reads TGCGCCAGCAGCGTGAGGGTCCTCACTGAAGCTTTCTTT. Its translation is CASSVRVLTEAFF.

The chain employs TRBV9 and TRBJ1-1, with 7 bases fitting TRBD1. Germline CDR1 SGDLS, CDR2 YYNGEE. This CDR3 contains 14 residues. Trimming at V came to 2 bases and at J to 2 bases, leaving 3 bases not matched to a gene. The CDR3 region has the DNA TGTGCCAGCAGCGTGCAGGGGGGAAACACTGAAGCTTTCTTT. This sequence encodes CASSVQGGNTEAFF.

This sequence joins TRBV28 and TRBJ1-2; 7 bases agree with TRBD1. This CDR3 is built from 15 residues. Trimming at V came to 1 base and at J to 4 bases, leaving 6 bases not matched to a gene. The germline V gene encodes CDR1 MDHEN and CDR2 SYDVKM. The CDR3 sequence: CASSLLARGAYGYTF. Written as DNA, the CDR3 is TGTGCCAGCAGTTTATTGGCCAGGGGGGCCTATGGCTACACCTTC.

The V gene is TRBV6-6, the J gene TRBJ1-3; D is ambiguous. This CDR3 is built from 15 residues. Trimming left V 3 bases short and J 2 bases short, with 11 bases between. CDR1 is MNHNY and CDR2 is SVGAGI in the germline V gene (reference sequence). This CDR3 reads CASSYQLAAGNTIYF. The CDR3 DNA sequence: TGTGCCAGCAGTTATCAGTTGGCGGCTGGAAACACCATATATTTT.

The chain couples TRBV4-1 to TRBJ1-1; D not resolved. The CDR3 consists of 14 residues. Looked up from germline, CDR1 is MGHRA and CDR2 is YSYEKL. V lost 3 bases, J lost 1 base, and 9 bases lay in between. The CDR3 coding sequence is TGCGCCAGCAGCCAGTACCAGAAGAACACTGAAGCTTTCTTT. It translates to CASSQYQKNTEAFF.

V and J are TRBV28 and TRBJ1-2; 8 bases match TRBD1. CDR3 length: 16 amino acids. J was trimmed by 4 bases and V by 2 bases; bases with no gene match: 9. Germline-derived CDR1 and CDR2 are MDHEN and SYDVKM. The CDR3, as DNA: TGTGCCAGCAGTTTACCTACAGAGGACAGGGCCTATGGCTACACCTTC. Its protein is CASSLPTEDRAYGYTF.

The chain joins TRBV9 to TRBJ2-3; 11 positions agree with TRBD2. Germline CDR1 and CDR2: SGDLS and YYNGEE. J was trimmed by 5 bases and V by 3 bases; bases with no gene match: 5. This CDR3 is 15 amino acids long. This chain's CDR3 is CASSASSGGLDTQYF. The DNA for the CDR3 is TGTGCCAGCAGCGCATCTAGCGGGGGGCTAGATACGCAGTATTTT.

This rearrangement joins TRBV7-3 to TRBJ2-2, with TRBD2 matching 10 bases. The trim removed 2 bases at V and 0 bases at J, leaving 3 bases unmatched. This CDR3 is built from 17 residues. Looked up from germline, CDR1 is SGHTA and CDR2 is FQGTGA. For the CDR3, the DNA is TGTGCCAGCAGCTTAGATGGACTAGCGGCGAACACCGGGGAGCTGTTTTTT. Protein: CASSLDGLAANTGELFF.

This clone has just one count. The chain recombines TRBV25-1 with TRBJ1-2; D gene unclear. The ends were cut back, 1 base at V and 7 bases at J, with 13 bases in the middle. Per germline, CDR1 MGHDK and CDR2 SYGVNS. This CDR3 spans 14 amino acids. CDR3 in amino acids: CASSEFSRGRGYTF. The CDR3 DNA reads as TGTGCCAGCAGTGAATTCAGCCGGGGTCGTGGCTACACCTTC.

This clone was seen just once. The chain carries TRBV9 and TRBJ2-7; D call uncertain. Trimming stripped 0 bases from V and 2 bases from J, with 15 bases between. Germline V gene sequence: CDR1 SGDLS, CDR2 YYNGEE. The CDR3 has 16 amino acids. The CDR3 sequence is CASSVATTVTPYEQYF. As DNA, the CDR3 is TGTGCCAGCAGCGTAGCTACCACCGTCACCCCCTACGAGCAGTACTTC.

V is TRBV7-3 and J is TRBJ2-3; TRBD2 aligns across 7 bases. This CDR3 region has 15 residues. With V trimmed by 6 bases and J by 2 bases, 8 bases remained unmatched. Germline CDR1 is SGHTA and CDR2 is FQGTGA. CDR3 DNA: TGTGCCAGCAGAACCACTAGCGCGTCCACAGATACGCAGTATTTT. Translating it yields CASRTTSASTDTQYF.

The rearrangement links TRBV9 to TRBJ2-3, with 9 bases lining up with TRBD2. Losses at the gene ends were 2 bases for V and 4 bases for J; bases not matched to a gene: 5. Germline loops: CDR1 SGDLS, CDR2 YYNGEE. The CDR3 length is 15 residues. The CDR3 DNA sequence: TGTGCCAGCAGCGTGGGCGGGAGGGAGGCAGATACGCAGTATTTT. Encoded protein: CASSVGGREADTQYF.

This chain connects TRBV2 to TRBJ1-5; D not certain. This CDR3 contains 14 residues. The germline V and J ends were trimmed by 4 bases and 7 bases, with 14 bases remaining between them. Germline CDR1 SNHLY, CDR2 FYNNEI. CDR3 region: CASSVRQLGQPQHF. As DNA, the CDR3 is TGTGCCAGCAGTGTCAGGCAGCTTGGGCAGCCCCAGCATTTT.

The J gene is TRBJ2-3, the V gene TRBV5-1, with D maybe TRBD2 (6 bases). CDR1 and CDR2 (germline): SGHRS, YFSETQ. CDR3 size: 16 residues. Deletions cut 6 bases from V and 3 bases from J, with 20 bases between. CDR3 sequence reads: CASIRSSGVETDTQYF. For the CDR3, the DNA is TGCGCCAGCATCAGGTCATCGGGGGTCGAGACAGATACGCAGTATTTT.

V and J are TRBV29-1 and TRBJ2-7; 7 nucleotides agree with TRBD1. The junction had 11 bases not matched to a gene; V was cut back by 4 bases and J by 2 bases. CDR1 and CDR2 from the germline V gene are SQVTM and ANQGSEA. CDR3 length: 15 residues. DNA of the CDR3: TGCAGCGTTGGCTCCCTGACAGGGTTCCCCTACGAGCAGTACTTC. Protein sequence: CSVGSLTGFPYEQYF.

The rearrangement joins TRBV7-8 to TRBJ2-7; possibly TRBD1 for D (6 bases). V lost 5 bases to trimming and J lost 3 bases, with 11 bases between them. In germline, CDR1 is SGHVS, CDR2 FQNEAQ. The CDR3 is 13 residues long. The CDR3 DNA reads TGTGCCAGCAGCCCTGACAGGTACTACGAGCAGTACTTC. Protein product: CASSPDRYYEQYF.